These 15 T cell receptor beta chains were sequenced from one sample in a study of blood T cell repertoires in COVID-19. Sequenced by immunoSEQ multiplex PCR; TCRdb stores in-frame clones only, minus some. The sample has about 230,000 clones, roughly 85% seen once. The sample taken for sequencing was peripheral blood. The source is a woman aged 70-85 years with active or convalescent COVID-19.

This sequence joins TRBV3-1 (or the pseudogene TRBV3-2) and TRBJ1-5; TRBD1 might be the D (5 bases). V lost 6 bases and J lost 2, with 11 bases in between. The germline V gene encodes CDR1 LGHDT and CDR2 YNNKEL (reference sequence). The CDR3 consists of 14 residues. CDR3 loop: CASSRDWGNQPQHF. The CDR3 DNA sequence: TGTGCCAGCAGTCGGGACTGGGGCAATCAGCCCCAGCATTTT.

V is TRBV9 and J is TRBJ2-2; D unclear. The CDR3 spans 15 residues. Trimming cost V 1 base and J 0 bases, with 7 bases left between them. Germline V gives CDR1 SGDLS, CDR2 YYNGEE. CDR3 in amino acids: CASSVQSTNTGELFF. For the CDR3, the DNA is TGTGCCAGCAGCGTACAATCCACGAACACCGGGGAGCTGTTTTTT.

V and J are TRBV7-3 and TRBJ2-3, with 11 bases aligning to TRBD2. The junction had 7 bases not matched to a gene; V was cut back by 3 bases and J by 5 bases. The germline V gene encodes CDR1 SGHTA and CDR2 FQGTGA. CDR3 size: 16 residues. In DNA, the CDR3 is TGTGCCAGCAGCTTTCTTAGCGGGGGGGCCAGAGATACGCAGTATTTT. Translated: CASSFLSGGARDTQYF.

The rearrangement joins TRBV6-5 to TRBJ1-3; no reliable D call. Trimming shortened V by 8 bases and J by 3 bases, and 11 bases separated the two germline ends. The CDR3 has 13 amino acids. Germline loops: CDR1 MNHEY, CDR2 SVGAGI. In nucleotides, the CDR3 is TGTGCCAGCCGGAGGGATTTTGGAAACACCATATATTTT. It specifies CASRRDFGNTIYF.

The V gene is TRBV9, the J gene TRBJ2-7, with 13 bases matching TRBD2. The CDR3 is 15 residues long. The V gene end was trimmed by 3 bases and the J gene end by 2 bases; junction bases not matched to a gene: 2. CDR1 SGDLS and CDR2 YYNGEE come from the germline V gene. As DNA, the CDR3 is TGTGCCAGCAGCGGACTAGCGGGGGGTCCCTACGAGCAGTACTTC. It encodes CASSGLAGGPYEQYF. The full variable domain, with the rest looked up from reference TRBV9 and TRBJ2-7, is DSGVTQTPKHLITATGQRVTLRCSPRSGDLSVYWYQQSLDQGLQFLIQYYNGEERAKGNILERFSAQQFPDLHSELNLSSLELGDSALYFCASSGLAGGPYEQYFGPGTRLTVT.

This clone was found once. The CDR3 sequence: CASRPQGGYEQYF. DNA of the CDR3: TGTGCCAGTAGGCCCCAGGGGGGCTACGAGCAGTACTTC. The chain combines TRBV19 with TRBJ2-7; D perhaps matches TRBD1 (7 bases). CDR3 length equals 13 residues. Germline V gene data show CDR1 as LNHDA and CDR2 as SQIVND (reference sequence). Trimming shortened V by 6 bases and J by 3 bases, and 12 bases separated the two germline ends.

The gene calls are TRBV11-2 and TRBJ1-2, with D unclear. Germline loops: CDR1 SGHAT, CDR2 FQNNGV. Deletions cut 5 bases from V and 2 bases from J, with 6 bases between. CDR3 length: 12 residues. CDR3 DNA sequence: TGTGCCAGCAGCCCCCAGAACTATGGCTACACCTTC. Translating it yields CASSPQNYGYTF.

The chain carries TRBV7-9 and TRBJ1-2; 7 positions agree with TRBD1. The ends lost 3 bases at V and 5 bases at J; junction bases unmatched: 9. This CDR3 region has 15 residues. CDR1 is SEHNR, CDR2 FQNEAQ, per germline (reference sequence). CDR3: CASSLTLGQLYGYTF. The CDR3 coding sequence is TGTGCCAGCAGCTTGACTCTGGGACAGCTTTATGGCTACACCTTC.

The genes are TRBV20-1 and TRBJ2-3; tentative D call: TRBD1 (6 bases). Trimming left V 6 bases short and J 5 bases short, with 9 bases between. Germline loops: CDR1 DFQATT, CDR2 SNEGSKA (reference sequence). This CDR3 is 11 amino acids long. The CDR3 nucleotides are TGCAGTGCGCAGGGGCTAGATACGCAGTATTTT. Translation gives CSAQGLDTQYF.

The chain links TRBV21-1 to TRBJ1-1. TRBV21-1 is noted as a pseudogene. The CDR3 consists of 15 residues. CDR3 amino acids: CASSKAWDCGTEAFF. Here the CDR3 DNA reads TGTGCCAGCAGCAAAGCCTGGGACTGTGGGACTGAAGCTTTCTTT.

This clone showed up just once. The chain couples TRBV5-8 to TRBJ2-7; TRBD2 agrees at 9 bases. The CDR3 has 12 amino acids. J lost 13 bases, V lost 4 bases, and 9 bases had no gene match. The germline V gene has CDR1 SGHTS and CDR2 YDEGEE. CDR3 coding DNA: TGTGCCAGCAGCGACCTAGCGGGGATAGCTTACTTC. Encoded protein: CASSDLAGIAYF.

This clone came up once. This chain joins TRBV4-1 and TRBJ1-2, with unresolved D. The germline V and J ends were trimmed by 1 base and 4 bases, with 4 bases remaining between them. The CDR3 runs 12 residues. Looked up from germline, CDR1 is MGHRA and CDR2 is YSYEKL. The CDR3 sequence: CASSQGAYGYTF. CDR3 DNA: TGCGCCAGCAGCCAAGGAGCCTATGGCTACACCTTC.

V is TRBV7-8 and J is TRBJ1-1; D might be TRBD1 (6 bases). Trimming cost V 2 bases and J 3 bases, with 13 bases left between them. The length of the CDR3 is 15 residues. Germline V lookup: CDR1 SGHVS, CDR2 FQNEAQ. The CDR3: CASSLFRGRHTEAFF. The CDR3 region has the DNA TGTGCCAGCAGCTTATTCAGGGGTAGACACACTGAAGCTTTCTTT. Combining the CDR3 with reference TRBV7-8 and TRBJ1-1 gives the whole variable domain GAGVSQSPRYKVAKRGQDVALRCDPISGHVSLFWYQQALGQGPEFLTYFQNEAQLDKSGLPSDRFFAERPEGSVSTLKIQRTQQEDSAVYLCASSLFRGRHTEAFFGQGTRLTVV.

The J gene is TRBJ2-3, the V gene TRBV5-1; no clear D gene. The CDR3 has 12 residues. The V end was cut by 4 bases, the J end by 10 bases, with 13 bases between. Germline V lookup: CDR1 SGHRS, CDR2 YFSETQ. As DNA, the CDR3 is TGCGCCAGCAGCCCCGCGTCTCATCCGCAGTATTTT. It encodes CASSPASHPQYF.

The genes are TRBV9 and TRBJ2-7, with TRBD1 matching 7 bases. With V trimmed by 3 bases and J by 5 bases, 8 bases remained unmatched. The CDR3 length is 14 residues. Germline values: CDR1 SGDLS, CDR2 YYNGEE. The CDR3: CASSARQGVDEQYF. For the CDR3, the DNA is TGTGCCAGCAGCGCCCGACAGGGAGTTGACGAGCAGTACTTC.